These 21 T cell receptor beta chains were sequenced from one sample in a study of Graves' ophthalmopathy and Graves' hyperthyroidism. For repertoire sequencing, the TCR beta CDR3 regions were amplified from RNA transcripts. First-round RT-PCR with HTBI primers preceded a second-round multiplex PCR. MiXCR, run by TCRdb on the multiplex PCR reads, gives a single entry per CDR3 protein. The table lists about 390,000 distinct CDR3 sequences, about a sixth of them singletons, with roughly 2.6% in the top ten. The sequenced sample consisted of peripheral blood. These receptors were obtained from an adult woman with stable Graves' hyperthyroidism.

This clonotype was seen at least ten times. The chain is built from TRBV7-2 and TRBJ2-4, with TRBD2 matching over 9 bases. The V gene's germline CDR1 is SGHTA and CDR2 FQGNSA. The CDR3 has 13 amino acids. V lost 3 bases, J lost 8 bases, and 2 bases stayed unmatched. The CDR3: CASSFAGGDIQYF. The CDR3 nucleotides are TGTGCCAGCAGCTTCGCGGGAGGGGACATTCAGTACTTC.

This clonotype was observed many times. The chain links TRBV5-6 to TRBJ1-2; D unclear. The germline gives CDR1 SGHDT, CDR2 YYEEEE. This CDR3 is built from 13 residues. V shed 1 base and J shed 8 bases, with 12 bases lying between them. The CDR3 sequence is CASSLRGIGGYTF. CDR3 sequence (DNA): TGTGCCAGCAGCTTGCGGGGAATCGGCGGCTACACCTTC.

The chain recombines TRBV6-2 or TRBV6-3 with TRBJ1-1; D uncertain. Per germline, CDR1 MNHEY and CDR2 SVGEGT. V was trimmed by 7 bases and J by 0 bases, leaving 12 bases between them. The CDR3 consists of 14 residues. The CDR3 protein is CASIPGFMNTEAFF. CDR3 DNA: TGTGCCAGCATCCCCGGGTTCATGAACACTGAAGCTTTCTTT.

The sample holds many counts of this clonotype. The V call is TRBV6-1, the J call TRBJ2-5; D gene uncertain. The V gene lost 1 base and the J gene lost 5 bases, with 11 bases spanning the gap. CDR1 MNHNS and CDR2 SASEGT come from the germline V gene. This CDR3 region has 14 residues. The CDR3 nucleotides are TGTGCCAGCAGTGAAGGGGCGACGGGTGAGACCCAGTACTTC. It specifies CASSEGATGETQYF.

This clonotype appeared many times. V is TRBV5-1 and J is TRBJ1-3, with a weak D call TRBD1 (5 bases). Germline-derived CDR1 and CDR2 are SGHRS and YFSETQ. The CDR3 contains 14 residues. V lost 0 bases to trimming and J lost 1 base, with 5 bases between them. In DNA form, the CDR3 reads TGCGCCAGCAGCTTGGAGGGGTCTGGAAACACCATATATTTT. This sequence encodes CASSLEGSGNTIYF.

The chain joins TRBV28 to TRBJ1-1; D is possibly TRBD1 (6 bases). Trimming shortened V by 6 bases and J by 1 base, and 15 bases separated the two germline ends. The CDR3 is made up of 15 amino acids. Germline CDR1 MDHEN, CDR2 SYDVKM. This CDR3 reads CASRSSRGKNTEAFF. CDR3 sequence (DNA): TGTGCCAGCAGGTCGAGTAGGGGGAAGAACACTGAAGCTTTCTTT.

This clonotype has a count of ten or more. V and J are TRBV2 and TRBJ2-7; D possibly corresponds to TRBD2 (6 bases). V lost 6 bases and J 3 bases, leaving 15 bases between the germline ends. Germline assignment: CDR1 SNHLY and CDR2 FYNNEI. This CDR3 is 14 amino acids long. CDR3 in amino acids: CASRGSETSYEQYF. CDR3 nucleotides: TGTGCCAGCAGGGGTTCGGAGACTAGCTACGAGCAGTACTTC.

Remarks on this clonotype: A read error is possible here, since a much larger clone lies one base away. This chain uses TRBV4-3 with TRBJ2-7, with TRBD2 identical over 10 bases. There are 15 residues in the CDR3. CDR1 and CDR2 (germline): LGHNA, YSLEER. The CDR3 DNA reads as TGCGTCAGCAGCCAATCCCGGACTAGCGGCTACGAGCAGTACTTC. This encodes CVSSQSRTSGYEQYF.

This clonotype was detected ten times or more. CDR3 protein: CASSFRLAGGPDTQYF. The CDR3 DNA follows: TGTGCCAGCAGTTTTCGACTAGCGGGAGGACCAGATACGCAGTATTTT. This chain uses TRBV12-3 or TRBV12-4 with TRBJ2-3; 13 nucleotides match TRBD2. Trimming took 3 bases from V and 4 from J; bases not matched to a gene: 4. This CDR3 is built from 16 residues.

This clonotype was detected many times. The V gene is TRBV25-1, the J gene TRBJ2-7; the match to TRBD2 covers 14 bases. Germline loops: CDR1 MGHDK, CDR2 SYGVNS. Trimming at V came to 6 bases and at J to 3 bases, leaving 10 bases not matched to a gene. This CDR3 is built from 17 residues. CDR3 nucleotides: TGTGCCAGCAGCCCCATACAGGGACTAGCGGGAGTCTACGAGCAGTACTTC. Translation gives CASSPIQGLAGVYEQYF.

This clonotype was detected many times. The V gene is TRBV6-5, the J gene TRBJ2-7; D might be TRBD1 (5 bases). V gave up 6 bases and J gave up 2 bases, with 11 bases separating them. Germline CDR1 is MNHEY and CDR2 is SVGAGI. The CDR3 is 13 amino acids. CDR3 DNA sequence: TGTGCCAGCAGCCGGACACGGACCTACGAGCAGTACTTC. As protein: CASSRTRTYEQYF.

The rearrangement joins TRBV24-1 to TRBJ2-1; TRBD2 matches at 9 bases. Germline V lookup: CDR1 KGHDR, CDR2 SFDVKD. This CDR3 has 16 residues. V was pared by 7 bases and J by 8 bases, with 14 bases of the junction left unmatched. In nucleotides, the CDR3 is TGTGCCACCAGAAGGGGGTTTAGCGGGAGCGGGGATGAGCAGTTCTTC. It specifies CATRRGFSGSGDEQFF.

The V call is TRBV2, the J call TRBJ2-7, with D possibly matching TRBD2 (6 bases). Germline-derived CDR1 and CDR2 are SNHLY and FYNNEI. This CDR3 has 13 amino acids. DNA of the CDR3: TGTGCCAGCTGTGAAGGGCTAGCGCGCGAGCAGTACGTC. It translates to CASCEGLAREQYV.

The sample holds many counts of this clonotype. The V gene is TRBV6-2 or TRBV6-3, the J gene TRBJ1-5; D might be TRBD1 (6 bases). Per germline, CDR1 MNHEY and CDR2 SVGEGT. The V end was cut by 7 bases, the J end by 0 bases, with 10 bases between. This CDR3 has 14 residues. CDR3 DNA: TGTGCCAGCATCGACAGGAATAGCAATCAGCCCCAGCATTTT. This gives the protein CASIDRNSNQPQHF.

Points on this clonotype: Being one base from a much bigger clone, this may be a read error. The J gene is TRBJ2-7, the V gene TRBV3-1; TRBD2 matches at 8 bases. The CDR3 has 15 residues. Germline V gives CDR1 LGHDT, CDR2 YNNKEL (reference sequence). With 4 bases clipped from V and 4 bases from J, the junction kept 9 bases outside the gene matches. DNA of the CDR3: TGTGCCAGCAGCCGAAAGTCGGGACTAGAGTACGAGCAGTACGTC. Translation: CASSRKSGLEYEQYV.

The chain links TRBV6-1 to TRBJ2-7, with TRBD1 matching 9 bases. Germline V gives CDR1 MNHNS, CDR2 SASEGT. The CDR3 loop spans 14 amino acids. Unmatched junction bases numbered 4, after V lost 4 bases and J lost 3 bases. This CDR3 reads CASSVRDRDYEQYF. In DNA, the CDR3 is TGTGCCAGCAGTGTCCGGGACAGGGACTACGAGCAGTACTTC.

This clonotype has at least ten counts. The chain carries TRBV19 and TRBJ1-1; D perhaps matches TRBD1 (5 bases). V was clipped by 4 bases and J by 4 bases, with 19 bases between them. The length of the CDR3 is 16 residues. Germline V gene lookup returns CDR1 LNHDA and CDR2 SQIVND (reference sequence). The CDR3 spells CASSTPGRDGRTEAFF. CDR3 nucleotide sequence: TGTGCCAGTAGTACCCCGGGGAGGGACGGGCGCACTGAAGCTTTCTTT. Drawing the rest from reference TRBV19 and TRBJ1-1, the complete variable domain is DGGITQSPKYLFRKEGQNVTLSCEQNLNHDAMYWYRQDPGQGLRLIYYSQIVNDFQKGDIAEGYSVSREKKESFPLTVTSAQKNPTAFYLCASSTPGRDGRTEAFFGQGTRLTVV.

The chain employs TRBV28 and TRBJ2-3; D not resolved. This CDR3 region has 12 residues. The V end lost 7 bases, the J end lost 0 bases, and 5 bases lay between the germline ends. From germline, CDR1 is MDHEN and CDR2 SYDVKM. The CDR3 sequence is CASTDSTDTQYF. The CDR3 region has the DNA TGTGCCAGCACCGACAGCACAGATACGCAGTATTTT.

V usage is TRBV4-3 and J usage is TRBJ1-6, with D unclear. This CDR3 contains 17 residues. Between the trimmed V and J ends, which lost 0 bases and 0 bases, there was a span of 9 bases. Germline-derived CDR1 and CDR2 are LGHNA and YSLEER. The CDR3 sequence is CASSQDSFSSYNSPLHF. DNA of the CDR3: TGCGCCAGCAGCCAAGACAGCTTTAGCTCCTATAATTCACCCCTCCACTTT.

Remarks on this clonotype: One junction end disagrees with the germline gene, perhaps due to a read error. The chain is built from TRBV4-3 and TRBJ1-1, with D perhaps TRBD1 (5 bases). This CDR3 is 14 amino acids long. The germline V gene encodes CDR1 LGHNA and CDR2 YSLEER. The CDR3 here is CASSQADRNTEACF. CDR3 nucleotide sequence: TGCGCCAGCAGCCAAGCTGACAGAAACACTGAAGCTTGCTTT.

Many counts were recorded for this clonotype. At one boundary the junction diverges from the germline segment, which might be a read error. CDR3 sequence: CASERTASPGNTIYF. DNA of the CDR3: TGTGCCAGCGAGCGAACAGCTAGTCCTGGGAACACCATATATTTT. The V gene is TRBV2, the J gene TRBJ1-3, with D unclear. The germline CDR1 and CDR2 sequences are SNHLY and FYNNEI. The CDR3 spans 15 residues.